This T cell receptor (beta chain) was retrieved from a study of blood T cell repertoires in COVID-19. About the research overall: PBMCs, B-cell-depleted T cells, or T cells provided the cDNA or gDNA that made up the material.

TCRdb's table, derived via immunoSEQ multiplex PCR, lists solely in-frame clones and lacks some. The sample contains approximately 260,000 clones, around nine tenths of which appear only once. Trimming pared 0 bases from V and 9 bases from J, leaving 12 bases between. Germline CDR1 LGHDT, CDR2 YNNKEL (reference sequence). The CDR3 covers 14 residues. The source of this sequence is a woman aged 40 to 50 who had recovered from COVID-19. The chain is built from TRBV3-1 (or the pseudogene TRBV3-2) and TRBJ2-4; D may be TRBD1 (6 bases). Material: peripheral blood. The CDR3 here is CASSQDSTGSIQYF. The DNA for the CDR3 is TGTGCCAGCAGCCAAGATTCGACAGGTAGCATTCAGTACTTC.